This T cell receptor (beta chain) appears in the sequencing data of a study of a mutant IDH1 vaccine in newly diagnosed glioma. To note about this clone: Antigen unknown.

CDR1 SGDLS and CDR2 YYNGEE come from the germline V gene. V lost 2 bases to trimming and J lost 0 bases, with 2 bases between them. This CDR3 region has 12 residues. Time point defined: baseline, week 1 (first vaccination visit). Regarding treatment: pre-vaccination baseline after standard-of-care therapy. Study conclusions and caveats: Immune responses induced by the vaccine were seen in 93.3% of patients, spanning multiple MHC alleles.

Profiled with immunoSEQ multiplex PCR; TCRdb holds only in-frame clones, not every one. Of under 65,000 clones listed, roughly 80% are singletons. The clonotype comes from a man in his late teens or twenties with glioma. The material was PBMCs, obtained from a glioma patient treated with radiotherapy, temozolomide or both. The V gene is TRBV9, the J gene TRBJ1-2; D uncertain. The CDR3 loop reads CASSVPNYGYTF. The CDR3 bases are TGTGCCAGCAGCGTTCCTAACTATGGCTACACCTTC. The entire variable domain, with the rest obtained from reference TRBV9 and TRBJ1-2, is as follows: DSGVTQTPKHLITATGQRVTLRCSPRSGDLSVYWYQQSLDQGLQFLIQYYNGEERAKGNILERFSAQQFPDLHSELNLSSLELGDSALYFCASSVPNYGYTFGSGTRLTVV.